The following is a TCR beta chain sequence with its context. What it binds is not known. These data are taken from a study of CD8 T cells in Susac syndrome. Study conclusions and caveats: The TCR sequencing and HLA analysis in the study involved a relatively small number of individuals, as the study acknowledged.

Germline lookup yields CDR1 MGHDK and CDR2 SYGVNS. Trimming cost V 3 bases and J 0 bases, with 15 bases left between them. This CDR3 contains 17 residues. The authors reverse transcribed about 0.5 to 1 ug RNA with random hexamers. immunoSEQ multiplex PCR amplified TCR beta CDR3 across 54 Vbeta, 13 Jbeta. TCRdb redid the calling of the immunoSEQ multiplex PCR reads with MiXCR, one entry per CDR3 protein. The table shows 25,000 to 30,000 distinct CDR3 sequences, with about 93% occurring only once. Sequencing of TCR beta, carried out with a high-throughput approach, was applied to CD8+ and CD4+ T cells from the blood. TEMRA cells underwent FACS enrichment and CD8+ and CD4+ T cells underwent negative isolation.

V is TRBV25-1 and J is TRBJ2-1, with no clear D. Specimen: CD8+ T cells from PBMCs. The receptor was derived from a human donor in good health. CDR3 amino acids: CASSDLGRGSSYNEQFF. Here the CDR3 DNA reads TGTGCCAGCAGTGATCTAGGCCGAGGCAGCTCCTACAATGAGCAGTTCTTC.